The rows below give T cell receptor beta chains drawn from one sample of a study of T cells in Graves' hyperthyroidism and ophthalmopathy. Using its own MiXCR run on the multiplex PCR reads, TCRdb lists one record per CDR3 protein. The table includes about 520,000 distinct CDR3 sequences, around 22% detected once. The sample comprised blood. These receptor sequences come from a young woman with Graves' ophthalmopathy. The CDR3 runs from the conserved cysteine through the conserved F or W. D genes are given only for firm matches. Not every row has a clone size; where given, it reads once, few, many or a size class.

d_call	clone_size	v_call	j_call	cdr3_nt	cdr3_aa
.	.	TRBV6-1	TRBJ2-2	TGTGCCAGCACCAAACAGGATGATGGGCCCGGGGAGCTGTTTTTT	CASTKQDDGPGELFF
.	.	TRBV12-3/TRBV12-4	TRBJ1-2	TGTGCCAGCAGTTTAAGGCAGGTGCATGGCTACACCTTC	CASSLRQVHGYTF
.	.	TRBV20-1	TRBJ1-1	TGCAGTGCTAGCGGCCCGTTTAACACTGAAGCTTTCTTT	CSASGPFNTEAFF
.	many	TRBV6-2/TRBV6-3	TRBJ1-1	TGTGCCAGCAGTTACTCGACGTTAACTGAAGCTTTCTTT	CASSYSTLTEAFF
.	many	TRBV15	TRBJ2-4	TGTGCCACCAGCGCAGGGGTCGGGGTCGAAAACATTCAGTACTTC	CATSAGVGVENIQYF
.	many	TRBV6-1	TRBJ1-3	TGTGCCAGCGCGGGGGCTGGAAACACCATATATTTT	CASAGAGNTIYF
.	many	TRBV10-2	TRBJ2-5	TGCGCCAGCAGTGCAGTAGAAGGGGAGACCCAGTACTTC	CASSAVEGETQYF
TRBD1	few	TRBV13	TRBJ1-2	TGTGCCAGCACCTCAGGACAGGGGAGGTATGGCTACACCTTC	CASTSGQGRYGYTF
TRBD2	many	TRBV2	TRBJ2-1	TGTGCCAGCAGTGAGGGAGGGCTAGCGGGCAATGAGCAGTTCTTC	CASSEGGLAGNEQFF
.	many	TRBV6-1	TRBJ1-5	TGTGCCAGCAGGAACGCTGTGGGGGCAACCTCTACCCGCAATCAGCCCCAGCATTTT	CASRNAVGATSTRNQPQHF
.	.	TRBV5-1	TRBJ1-1	TGCGCCAGCAGCTTGGCCCAGGGGCCGAACACTGAAGCTTTCTTT	CASSLAQGPNTEAFF
.	many	TRBV20-1	TRBJ2-7	TGCAGTGCTTCCGTCGGGGGCTACGAGCAGTACTTC	CSASVGGYEQYF
.	.	TRBV29-1	TRBJ2-7	TGCAGCATCACAGACAGGTCCTACGAGCAGTACTTC	CSITDRSYEQYF
.	.	TRBV6-2/TRBV6-3	TRBJ2-5	TGTGCCAGCAGTTACGGCAGGGACGTGGAGACCCAGTACTTC	CASSYGRDVETQYF
.	.	TRBV10-3	TRBJ1-1	TGTGCCATCAGTGTTCGGCAGATGAACACTGAAGCTTTCTTT	CAISVRQMNTEAFF
TRBD2	.	TRBV7-2	TRBJ2-5	TGTGCCAGCAGCTTACCGCGACTAGCGGGAGCAGAGACCCAGTACTTC	CASSLPRLAGAETQYF
.	.	TRBV3-1	TRBJ1-2	TGTGCCAGCAGCCAAGAGGGGTGGGGAAACTATGGCTACACCTTC	CASSQEGWGNYGYTF
.	many	TRBV6-5	TRBJ2-2	TGTGCCAGCAGAGTAGGGGAGGGACAGATCAAAGGGGAGCTGTTTTTT	CASRVGEGQIKGELFF
.	many	TRBV19	TRBJ2-2	TGTGCCAGCCAACGGAAGGGTTGGGGCGCGGTCACCGGGGAGCTGTTTTTT	CASQRKGWGAVTGELFF
.	many	TRBV12-3/TRBV12-4	TRBJ2-7	TGTGCCAGCAGTTCCGAGGGGGGCCCCTACGAGCAGTACTTC	CASSSEGGPYEQYF
TRBD2	many	TRBV11-2	TRBJ2-7	TGTGCCAGCAGCTCCCTAGCGGGGGAAACCTACGAGCAGTACTTC	CASSSLAGETYEQYF
.	many	TRBV15	TRBJ1-2	TGTGCCACCAGCAGAATACCAAGATCTAGCTATGGCTACACCTTC	CATSRIPRSSYGYTF
.	many	TRBV6-1	TRBJ2-2	TGTGCCAGCAGTGGGCCCGGGTCGGTCACCGGGGAGCTGTTTTTT	CASSGPGSVTGELFF
.	many	TRBV12-3/TRBV12-4	TRBJ2-7	TGTGCCAGCAGTTATAACCGCTACGAGCAGTACTTC	CASSYNRYEQYF
.	few	TRBV7-8	TRBJ2-7	TGTGCCAGCAGCCTGGGCCTTGTTAGCGAGCAGTACTTC	CASSLGLVSEQYF
.	.	TRBV13	TRBJ2-7	TGTGCCAGCAGCTTTCGATCCGGGAACTACGAGCAGTACTTC	CASSFRSGNYEQYF
TRBD1	.	TRBV7-9	TRBJ2-2	TGTGCCAGCAGCTTAGCCCAGGGGGCGGCCGGGGAGCTGTTTTTT	CASSLAQGAAGELFF
TRBD1	many	TRBV6-1	TRBJ1-2	TGTGCCTCCCACCTTGCCGGGACAGGGGGAGGCTACACCTTC	CASHLAGTGGGYTF
.	many	TRBV7-2	TRBJ2-7	TGTGCCAGCAGCTTAGTGACAGGACTATACGAGCAGTACTTC	CASSLVTGLYEQYF
TRBD2	.	TRBV6-1	TRBJ2-7	TGTGCCAGCAGTGAAACCGGGACTAGCGGCTCCTACGAGCAGTACTTC	CASSETGTSGSYEQYF
TRBD1	.	TRBV6-1	TRBJ1-6	TGTGCCAACCGAAGGGGGCCGGATAATTCACCCCTCCACTTT	CANRRGPDNSPLHF
.	many	TRBV11-2	TRBJ1-2	TGTGCCAGCAGCCCTCTGGCGATATGGCTAACTTATGGCTACACCTTC	CASSPLAIWLTYGYTF
.	.	TRBV12-5	TRBJ2-7	TGTGCTAGTGGTTTGAAGGGGAGGTACGAGCAGTACTTC	CASGLKGRYEQYF
.	many	TRBV10-1	TRBJ2-4	TGCGCCAGCAGTGCCGGGGGGGCAACAGGGGACGGAAACATTCAGTACTTC	CASSAGGATGDGNIQYF
.	.	TRBV27	TRBJ2-7	TGTGCCAGCAGACGACCGGTGAGAGGAGTCTACGAGCAGTACTTC	CASRRPVRGVYEQYF
.	few	TRBV7-2	TRBJ2-5	TGTGCCAGCAGCATCCAGGGGATAGAAGAGACCCGGTACTTC	CASSIQGIEETRYF
.	.	TRBV3-1	TRBJ1-6	TGTGCCAGCAGCCAAGATATTTGGGGGTGGACCAATTCACCCCTCCACTTT	CASSQDIWGWTNSPLHF
TRBD1	many	TRBV2	TRBJ1-5	TGTGCCGCGGCGCAGGGGGTTACGGATCAGCCCCAGCATTTT	CAAAQGVTDQPQHF
.	.	TRBV4-1	TRBJ1-2	TGCGCCAGCAGCCAACGGAGAGGGGTAGGGGCTGGCTACACCTTC	CASSQRRGVGAGYTF
.	many	TRBV6-1	TRBJ2-2	TGTGCCAGCCGGGGACGGACGAACACCGGGGAGCTGTTTTTT	CASRGRTNTGELFF
TRBD1	.	TRBV30	TRBJ1-2	TGTGCCTGGAGTGTACAGGGGACTCAACACTATGGCTACACCTTC	CAWSVQGTQHYGYTF
.	many	TRBV6-5	TRBJ2-7	TGTGCCAGCAGTTACACCTCCGGGACGACATACGAGCAGTACTTC	CASSYTSGTTYEQYF
TRBD2	.	TRBV29-1	TRBJ2-7	TGCAGCGTTGAAGATGGTAGCGGGAGGTCCTACGAGCAGTACTTC	CSVEDGSGRSYEQYF
.	many	TRBV2	TRBJ1-2	TGTGCCAGCAGGTTACGCTATGGCTACACCTTC	CASRLRYGYTF
TRBD1	many	TRBV6-4	TRBJ1-1	TGTGCCAGCAGTGACCCTAGGATCGACAGGGGGAACACTGAAGCTTTCTTT	CASSDPRIDRGNTEAFF
TRBD1	few	TRBV12-3/TRBV12-4	TRBJ2-7	TGTGCCAGCACTTTGGACAGGGGCTCTTCCGAGCAGTACTTC	CASTLDRGSSEQYF
.	many	TRBV3-1	TRBJ1-1	TGTGCCAGCAGGCCGCGGTCGCCAATCTCCACTGAAGCTTTCTTT	CASRPRSPISTEAFF
.	many	TRBV7-3	TRBJ2-2	TGTGCCAGCAGCTTAAGGGGGGACACCGGGGAGCTGTTTTTT	CASSLRGDTGELFF